Listed below are T cell receptor beta chains from one sample, sequenced in a study of radiotherapy plus CTLA-4 blockade in lung cancer. The repertoire was sequenced with immunoSEQ multiplex PCR; TCRdb's copy has only in-frame clones and lacks some. Here the sample spans about 48,000 clones, around four fifths being singletons. Here the sequenced sample was peripheral blood, taken from a patient treated with radiotherapy plus ipilimumab. These receptors were obtained from a human donor with non-small cell lung cancer who had stable disease on radiotherapy plus ipilimumab. The CDR3 runs from the conserved cysteine through the conserved F or W. Fields, in order: V gene, D gene, J gene, clone size, CDR3 DNA, CDR3 protein. D genes are given only for firm matches. Some rows mark clone size as missing; the rest say once, few, many or name a class of expanded clone.

v_gene: TRBV28
d_gene: -
j_gene: TRBJ1-1
abundance: -
CDR3nt: TGTGCCAGCAACCCTGACAGTTTGACTGAAGCTTTCTTT
CDR3aa: CASNPDSLTEAFF

v_gene: TRBV7-2
d_gene: -
j_gene: TRBJ1-4
abundance: once
CDR3nt: TGTGCCAGCAGCCCGAAGGGGCGGACTAATGAAAAACTGTTTTTT
CDR3aa: CASSPKGRTNEKLFF

v_gene: TRBV4-2
d_gene: TRBD2
j_gene: TRBJ2-7
abundance: -
CDR3nt: TGTGCCAGCAGCCAAGAAGCGGGAGGCTCCTACGAGCAGTACTTC
CDR3aa: CASSQEAGGSYEQYF

v_gene: TRBV5-1
d_gene: TRBD1
j_gene: TRBJ1-1
abundance: -
CDR3nt: TGCGCCAGCAGCGAGGGACAGGGGGCTCTAAGGGCTGAAGCTTTCTTT
CDR3aa: CASSEGQGALRAEAFF

v_gene: TRBV14
d_gene: -
j_gene: TRBJ2-1
abundance: -
CDR3nt: TGTGCCAGCAGCTACTCACCCACCTATTACAATGAGCAGTTCTTC
CDR3aa: CASSYSPTYYNEQFF

v_gene: TRBV4-3
d_gene: -
j_gene: TRBJ2-1
abundance: once
CDR3nt: TGCGCCAGCAGCCAACCGGGACTGGCCCGTAATGAGCAGTTCTTC
CDR3aa: CASSQPGLARNEQFF

v_gene: TRBV18
d_gene: -
j_gene: TRBJ2-5
abundance: -
CDR3nt: TGTGCCAGCTCACTATGGCAGGGACAAGAGACCCAGTACTTC
CDR3aa: CASSLWQGQETQYF

v_gene: TRBV7-2
d_gene: -
j_gene: TRBJ2-7
abundance: -
CDR3nt: TGTGCCAGCAGCTTAGAGGGGGCCTACGAGCAGTACTTC
CDR3aa: CASSLEGAYEQYF